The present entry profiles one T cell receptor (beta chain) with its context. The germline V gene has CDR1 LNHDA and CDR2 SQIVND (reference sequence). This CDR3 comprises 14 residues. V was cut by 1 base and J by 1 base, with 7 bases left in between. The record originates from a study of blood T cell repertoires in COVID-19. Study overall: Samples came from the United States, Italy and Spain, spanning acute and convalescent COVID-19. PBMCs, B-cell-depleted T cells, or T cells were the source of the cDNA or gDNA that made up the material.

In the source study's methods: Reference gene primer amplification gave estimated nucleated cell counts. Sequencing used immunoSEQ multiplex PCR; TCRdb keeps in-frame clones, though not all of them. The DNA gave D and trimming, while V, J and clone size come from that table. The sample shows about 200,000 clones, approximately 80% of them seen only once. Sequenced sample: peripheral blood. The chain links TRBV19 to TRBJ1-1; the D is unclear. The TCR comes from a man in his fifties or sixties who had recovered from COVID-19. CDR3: CASSIVQPNTEAFF. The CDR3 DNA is TGTGCCAGTAGTATAGTACAGCCGAACACTGAAGCTTTCTTT.